This is a list of T cell receptor beta chains from one sample in a study of regulatory T cells in long-lasting Graves disease. Each CDR3 protein is one row after TCRdb ran MiXCR on the multiplex PCR reads. The table shows hundreds of thousands of distinct CDR3 sequences, with roughly 16% occurring only once. These same records also appear under a second study, on T cells in Graves' hyperthyroidism and ophthalmopathy.

This specimen was peripheral blood mononuclear cells (PBMCs), taken at new diagnosis, from a patient treated with antithyroid drugs. Every receptor here comes from a man younger than 35 with Graves disease. Both conserved end residues are part of each CDR3. A D gene is named only where the DNA matches it firmly. Clone size, where shown, is once, few, many, or a class for clones that have expanded.

size	D	V	J	CDR3	DNA
-	TRBD2	TRBV7-2	TRBJ2-7	CASRSTSGRAYEQYF	TGTGCCAGCAGGTCTACTAGCGGGAGGGCCTACGAGCAGTACTTC
many	-	TRBV6-5	TRBJ2-2	CASSYEGRTGELFF	TGTGCCAGCAGTTACGAGGGCAGGACCGGGGAGCTGTTTTTT
many	TRBD2	TRBV27	TRBJ2-7	CASSNSGGATYEQYF	TGTGCCAGCAGTAATAGCGGGGGGGCCACCTACGAGCAGTACTTC
-	TRBD2	TRBV3-1	TRBJ2-7	CASSSGLAQGEQYF	TGTGCCAGCAGTTCGGGACTAGCACAGGGCGAGCAGTACTTC
few	-	TRBV2	TRBJ2-1	CASTQSDREQFF	TGTGCCAGCACCCAAAGCGATCGCGAGCAGTTCTTC
few	-	TRBV9	TRBJ2-2	CASSPIEGYTGELFF	TGTGCCAGCAGCCCGATAGAGGGTTACACCGGGGAGCTGTTTTTT
-	-	TRBV9	TRBJ2-2	CASSAPSGARNTGELFF	TGTGCCAGCAGTGCCCCGTCAGGGGCAAGGAACACCGGGGAGCTGTTTTTT
-	-	TRBV28	TRBJ2-2	CASSLIGVTGELFF	TGTGCCAGCAGTTTGATAGGGGTTACCGGGGAGCTGTTTTTT
many	TRBD1	TRBV12-3/TRBV12-4	TRBJ2-5	CASSLGGQGLQETQYF	TGTGCCAGCAGTTTAGGGGGACAGGGTCTACAAGAGACCCAGTACTTC
many	-	TRBV10-1	TRBJ1-1	CASATGDTEAFF	TGCGCCAGTGCAACCGGGGACACTGAAGCTTTCTTT
many	TRBD1	TRBV28	TRBJ1-1	CASGRQGNEAFF	TGTGCCAGCGGCCGACAGGGGAATGAAGCTTTCTTT
many	TRBD1	TRBV10-3	TRBJ2-3	CAISEDQIGPDRGPLDTQYF	TGTGCCATCAGTGAGGACCAGATCGGCCCTGACAGGGGTCCGTTAGATACGCAGTATTTT
many	-	TRBV29-1	TRBJ1-1	CSVDTSGDTEAFF	TGCAGCGTTGATACATCAGGGGACACTGAAGCTTTCTTT
many	TRBD1	TRBV30	TRBJ2-1	CAWSPGQGYNEQFF	TGTGCCTGGAGTCCCGGACAGGGCTACAATGAGCAGTTCTTC
-	TRBD1	TRBV2	TRBJ2-7	CASSERGQQVYEQYF	TGTGCCAGCAGTGAACGGGGACAGCAAGTTTACGAGCAGTACTTC
many	-	TRBV15	TRBJ2-7	CATSRDTEGTKPYEQYF	TGTGCCACCAGCAGAGATACCGAAGGGACAAAACCCTACGAGCAGTACTTC
-	-	TRBV9	TRBJ2-2	CASSVGQNTGELFF	TGTGCCAGCAGCGTAGGCCAGAACACCGGGGAGCTGTTTTTT
many	TRBD1	TRBV20-1	TRBJ2-5	CSARDFQGARETQYF	TGCAGTGCTAGAGATTTTCAGGGGGCGCGAGAGACCCAGTACTTC
-	-	TRBV5-1	TRBJ2-7	CASSQGVAGYIEQYF	TGTGCCAGCAGCCAGGGGGTAGCGGGATATATCGAGCAGTACTTC
many	TRBD1	TRBV11-3	TRBJ1-1	CASSRGGANEAFF	TGTGCCAGCAGCAGAGGGGGCGCAAATGAAGCTTTCTTT